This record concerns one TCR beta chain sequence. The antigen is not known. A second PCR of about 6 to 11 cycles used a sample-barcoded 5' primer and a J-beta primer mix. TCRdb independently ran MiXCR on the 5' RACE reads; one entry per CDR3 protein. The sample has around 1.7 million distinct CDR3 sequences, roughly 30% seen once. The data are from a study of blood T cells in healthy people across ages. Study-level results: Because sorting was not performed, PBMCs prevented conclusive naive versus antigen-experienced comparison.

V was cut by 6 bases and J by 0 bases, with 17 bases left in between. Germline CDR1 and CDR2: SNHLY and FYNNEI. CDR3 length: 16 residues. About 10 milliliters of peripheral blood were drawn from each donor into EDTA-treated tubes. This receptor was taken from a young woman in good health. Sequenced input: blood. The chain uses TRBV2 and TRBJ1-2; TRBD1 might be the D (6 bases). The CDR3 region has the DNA TGTGCCAGCAGCCCAATCGAGGGACAAGCTAACTATGGCTACACCTTC. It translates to CASSPIEGQANYGYTF.